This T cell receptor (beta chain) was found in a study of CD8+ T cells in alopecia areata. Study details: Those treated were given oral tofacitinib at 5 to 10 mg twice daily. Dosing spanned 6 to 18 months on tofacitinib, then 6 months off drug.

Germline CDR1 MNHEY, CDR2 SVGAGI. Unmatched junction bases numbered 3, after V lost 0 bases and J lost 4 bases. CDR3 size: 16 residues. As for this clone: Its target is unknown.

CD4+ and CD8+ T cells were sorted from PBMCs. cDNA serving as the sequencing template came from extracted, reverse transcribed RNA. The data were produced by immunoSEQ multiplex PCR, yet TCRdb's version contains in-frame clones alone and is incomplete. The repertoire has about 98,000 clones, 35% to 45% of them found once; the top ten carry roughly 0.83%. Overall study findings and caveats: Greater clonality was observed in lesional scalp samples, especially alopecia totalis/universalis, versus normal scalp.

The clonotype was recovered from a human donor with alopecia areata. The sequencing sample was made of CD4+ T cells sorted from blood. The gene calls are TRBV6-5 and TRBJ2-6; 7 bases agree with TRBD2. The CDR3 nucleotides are TGTGCCAGCAGTTACTCGACTAGCCCCGGGGCCAACGTCCTGACTTTC. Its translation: CASSYSTSPGANVLTF.